Below are 9 T cell receptor beta chains sequenced from a single sample in a study of shared clonotypes between healthy human individuals. Generated by immunoSEQ multiplex PCR, the TCRdb table keeps only in-frame clones and is missing some. The sample records some 2,000,000 clones, roughly 95% being singletons. Input material: naive CD4+ T cells sorted from blood. Subset reported: CD45RA+ positively selected. These TCRs come from a man aged 18 to 30 in good health.

With regard to this clone: The sample holds other DNA sequences that translate to the same CDR3. The chain has TRBV7-2 and TRBJ2-5, with 7 bases aligning to TRBD1. The V gene end was trimmed by 5 bases and the J gene end by 5 bases; junction bases not matched to a gene: 5. The CDR3 runs to 13 residues. From germline, CDR1 is SGHTA and CDR2 FQGNSA. For the CDR3, the DNA is TGTGCCAGCAGCCTCAACAGGGGTGAGACCCAGTACTTC. Protein product: CASSLNRGETQYF. The full variable domain, with the rest looked up from reference TRBV7-2 and TRBJ2-5, is GAGVSQSPSNKVTEKGKDVELRCDPISGHTALYWYRQSLGQGLEFLIYFQGNSAPDKSGLPSDRFSAERTGGSVSTLTIQRTQQEDSAVYLCASSLNRGETQYFGPGTRLLVL.

This clone appeared a single time. The rearrangement joins TRBV28 to TRBJ1-5; D uncertain. This CDR3 is built from 14 residues. Germline V gene data show CDR1 as MDHEN and CDR2 as SYDVKM. Trimming removed 6 bases from V and 3 bases from J, with 12 bases in between. Here the CDR3 DNA reads TGTGCCAGCAGGGGCCAGGAGTACAATCAGCCCCAGCATTTT. Translated, it gives CASRGQEYNQPQHF.

V is TRBV5-6 and J is TRBJ1-2; 7 nucleotides match TRBD1. CDR1 SGHDT and CDR2 YYEEEE come from the germline V gene. Trimming removed 1 base from V and 4 bases from J; junction bases left unmatched: 7. The CDR3 runs 15 residues. The DNA of the CDR3 is TGTGCCAGCAGCTTGTACGGTCCAGGGGGCTATGGCTACACCTTC. It specifies CASSLYGPGGYGYTF.

This clone was seen only once. Other DNA sequences in the same sample also yield this CDR3. The chain couples TRBV5-1 to TRBJ2-5; TRBD1 might be the D (5 bases). Germline loops: CDR1 SGHRS, CDR2 YFSETQ. The CDR3 sequence is 13 residues long. V shed 7 bases and J shed 1 base, with 11 bases lying between them. CDR3 DNA sequence: TGCGCCAGCTCTAGGGGCGTCCAAGAGACCCAGTACTTC. This sequence encodes CASSRGVQETQYF.

This chain connects TRBV5-6 to TRBJ2-7; tentative D call: TRBD1 (6 bases). This CDR3 spans 14 amino acids. In germline, CDR1 is SGHDT, CDR2 YYEEEE. Trimming took 4 bases from V and 4 from J, leaving 15 bases between them. The CDR3 region is CASSPPGQIYEQYF. The CDR3 DNA sequence: TGTGCCAGCAGCCCACCTGGACAGATTTACGAGCAGTACTTC.

The chain recombines TRBV19 with TRBJ2-2; no definite D call. Germline V gene lookup returns CDR1 LNHDA and CDR2 SQIVND (reference sequence). V was pared by 3 bases and J by 2 bases, with 10 bases between. There are 15 residues in the CDR3. CDR3 nucleotides: TGTGCCAGTAGTATGCTCGGATCTAACACCGGGGAGCTGTTTTTT. As protein: CASSMLGSNTGELFF.

The chain is built from TRBV5-4 and TRBJ1-3; D remains ambiguous. Deletions cut 0 bases from V and 3 bases from J, with 19 bases between. This CDR3 has 18 amino acids. The germline V gene encodes CDR1 SGHNT and CDR2 YYREEE (reference sequence). The CDR3 DNA is TGTGCCAGCAGCTTGGGCGGAGGAGCGGGGAAAGTTGGAAACACCATATATTTT. Protein: CASSLGGGAGKVGNTIYF. The variable domain in full, completed from reference TRBV5-4 and TRBJ1-3, reads ETGVTQSPTHLIKTRGQQVTLRCSSQSGHNTVSWYQQALGQGPQFIFQYYREEENGRGNFPPRFSGLQFPNYSSELNVNALELDDSALYLCASSLGGGAGKVGNTIYFGEGSWLTVV.

This chain links TRBV19 with TRBJ1-1, with D tentatively TRBD1 (5 bases). Per the germline V gene, CDR1 is LNHDA and CDR2 is SQIVND (reference sequence). The CDR3 is 15 amino acids. Trimming took 3 bases from V and 4 from J, leaving 15 bases between them. The CDR3 reads CASSIGTTLRTEAFF. The CDR3 DNA follows: TGTGCCAGTAGTATCGGGACGACCCTGCGCACTGAAGCTTTCTTT. The variable domain in full, with the rest retrieved from reference TRBV19 and TRBJ1-1, is DGGITQSPKYLFRKEGQNVTLSCEQNLNHDAMYWYRQDPGQGLRLIYYSQIVNDFQKGDIAEGYSVSREKKESFPLTVTSAQKNPTAFYLCASSIGTTLRTEAFFGQGTRLTVV.

The rearrangement joins TRBV4-1 to TRBJ1-5; D gene ambiguous. V dropped 1 base and J dropped 3 bases, with 7 bases sitting between them. Per the germline V gene, CDR1 is MGHRA and CDR2 is YSYEKL. The CDR3 has 14 residues. This chain's CDR3 is CASSQVGFNQPQHF. The CDR3 DNA follows: TGCGCCAGCAGCCAAGTCGGGTTCAATCAGCCCCAGCATTTT.